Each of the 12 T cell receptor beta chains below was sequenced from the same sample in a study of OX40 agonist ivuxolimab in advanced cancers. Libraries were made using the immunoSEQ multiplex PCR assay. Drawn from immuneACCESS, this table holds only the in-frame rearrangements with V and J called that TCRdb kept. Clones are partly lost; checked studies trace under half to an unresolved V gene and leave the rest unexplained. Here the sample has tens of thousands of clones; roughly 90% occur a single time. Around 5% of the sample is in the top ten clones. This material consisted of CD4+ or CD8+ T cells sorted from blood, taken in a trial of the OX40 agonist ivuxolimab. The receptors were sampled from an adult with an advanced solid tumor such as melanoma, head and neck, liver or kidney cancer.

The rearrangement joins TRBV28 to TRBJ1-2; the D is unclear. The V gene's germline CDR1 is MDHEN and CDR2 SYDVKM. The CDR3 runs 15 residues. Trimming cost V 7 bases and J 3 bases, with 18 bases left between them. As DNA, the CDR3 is TGTGCCAGCACCAAGGTGGGGTGGTGGGACTATGGCTACACCTTC. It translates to CASTKVGWWDYGYTF.

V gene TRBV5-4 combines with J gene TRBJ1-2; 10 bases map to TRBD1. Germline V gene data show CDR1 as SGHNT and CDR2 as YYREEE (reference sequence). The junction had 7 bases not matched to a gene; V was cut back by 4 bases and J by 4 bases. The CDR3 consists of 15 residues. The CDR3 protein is CASSNRDRGSYGYTF. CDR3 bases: TGTGCCAGCAGCAACCGGGACAGGGGAAGCTATGGCTACACCTTC. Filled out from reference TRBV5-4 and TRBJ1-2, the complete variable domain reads ETGVTQSPTHLIKTRGQQVTLRCSSQSGHNTVSWYQQALGQGPQFIFQYYREEENGRGNFPPRFSGLQFPNYSSELNVNALELDDSALYLCASSNRDRGSYGYTFGSGTRLTVV.

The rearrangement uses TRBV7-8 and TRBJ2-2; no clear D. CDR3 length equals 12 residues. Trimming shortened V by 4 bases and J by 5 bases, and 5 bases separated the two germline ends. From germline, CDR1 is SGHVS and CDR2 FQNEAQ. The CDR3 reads CASSSPTGELFF. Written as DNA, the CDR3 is TGTGCCAGCAGCTCCCCTACCGGGGAGCTGTTTTTT.

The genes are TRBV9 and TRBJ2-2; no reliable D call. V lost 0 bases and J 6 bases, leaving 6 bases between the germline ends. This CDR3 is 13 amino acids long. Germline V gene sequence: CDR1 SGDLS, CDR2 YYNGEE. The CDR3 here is CASSVVEAGELFF. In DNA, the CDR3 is TGTGCCAGCAGCGTAGTAGAGGCCGGGGAGCTGTTTTTT.

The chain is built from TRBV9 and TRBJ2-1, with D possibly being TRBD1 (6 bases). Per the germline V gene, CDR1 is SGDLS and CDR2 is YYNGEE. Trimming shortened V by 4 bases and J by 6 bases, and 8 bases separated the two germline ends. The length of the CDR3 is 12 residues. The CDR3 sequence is CASSFRGNEQFF. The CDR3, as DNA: TGTGCCAGCAGCTTCAGGGGCAATGAGCAGTTCTTC. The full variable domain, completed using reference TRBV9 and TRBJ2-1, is DSGVTQTPKHLITATGQRVTLRCSPRSGDLSVYWYQQSLDQGLQFLIQYYNGEERAKGNILERFSAQQFPDLHSELNLSSLELGDSALYFCASSFRGNEQFFGPGTRLTVL.

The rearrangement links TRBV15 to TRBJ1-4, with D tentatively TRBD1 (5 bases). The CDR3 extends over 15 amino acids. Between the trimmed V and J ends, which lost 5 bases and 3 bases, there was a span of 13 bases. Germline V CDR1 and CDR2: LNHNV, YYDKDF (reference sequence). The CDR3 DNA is TGTGCCACCAGCCCGAGGGGCGAAGCTAATGAAAAACTGTTTTTT. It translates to CATSPRGEANEKLFF.

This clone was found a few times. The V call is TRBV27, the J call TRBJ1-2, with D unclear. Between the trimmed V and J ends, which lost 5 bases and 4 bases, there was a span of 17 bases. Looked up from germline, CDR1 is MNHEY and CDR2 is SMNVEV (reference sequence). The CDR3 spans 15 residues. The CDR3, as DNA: TGTGCCAGCAGTCTAAACGTGGACGAGGTCTATGGCTACACCTTC. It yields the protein CASSLNVDEVYGYTF.

CDR3 sequence (DNA): TGTGCCAGCAGTTACATGACGGGGGGCTACACCTTC. It translates to CASSYMTGGYTF. The chain has TRBV6-6 and TRBJ1-2; D remains ambiguous. The V gene's germline CDR1 is MNHNY and CDR2 SVGAGI (reference sequence). The CDR3 has 12 residues. V was cut by 2 bases and J by 8 bases, with 9 bases left in between.

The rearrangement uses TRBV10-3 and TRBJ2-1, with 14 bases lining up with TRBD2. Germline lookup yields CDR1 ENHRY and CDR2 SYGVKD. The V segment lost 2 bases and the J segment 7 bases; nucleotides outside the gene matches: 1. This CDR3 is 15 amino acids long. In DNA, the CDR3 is TGTGCCATCAGTGAGGGACTAGCGGGGGGAAATGAGCAGTTCTTC. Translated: CAISEGLAGGNEQFF.

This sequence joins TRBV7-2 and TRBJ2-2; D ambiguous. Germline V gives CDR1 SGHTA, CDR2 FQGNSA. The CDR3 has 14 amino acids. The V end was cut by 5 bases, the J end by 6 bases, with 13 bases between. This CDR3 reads CASSPTPAAGELFF. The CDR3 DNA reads TGTGCCAGCAGCCCTACCCCAGCTGCCGGGGAGCTGTTTTTT.

The CDR3 protein is CASRQGYREKLFF. The CDR3 DNA follows: TGTGCCAGCAGGCAGGGTTATCGTGAAAAACTGTTTTTT. The V call is TRBV6-1, the J call TRBJ1-4; a weak D match, TRBD1 (5 bases). The V gene lost 6 bases and the J gene lost 7 bases, with 12 bases spanning the gap. Germline-derived CDR1 and CDR2 are MNHNS and SASEGT. The CDR3 totals 13 residues.

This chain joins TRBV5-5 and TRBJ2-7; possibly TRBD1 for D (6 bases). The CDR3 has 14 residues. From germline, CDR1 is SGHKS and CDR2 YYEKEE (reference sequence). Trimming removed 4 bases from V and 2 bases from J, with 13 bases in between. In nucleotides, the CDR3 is TGTGCCAGCAGCATCACCGGGACAACCTACGAGCAGTACTTC. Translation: CASSITGTTYEQYF.